This TCR beta chain is from a study of quantifying T cell responses using KT2 cells. About the research overall: Reverse transcription used primers in the TCR alpha and beta constant regions. Study findings and constraints: Input KT2 cell number predicted KT2 alpha and beta sequence counts linearly over several orders of magnitude.

The CDR3 loop spans 14 amino acids. Trimming removed 3 bases at V and 4 bases at J, with 12 bases between. Germline loops: CDR1 MRHNA, CDR2 SNTAGT. An oligo carrying a UMI was ligated to the cDNA 3' end. An equimolar mix of RC1.1 and RC1.2 primed the beta chain across TRBC1 and TRBC2. Separate processing of TCR alpha and beta chains began at the second PCR. One entry per CDR3 protein results from TCRdb running MiXCR on the UMI-ligation and nested PCR reads. The table lists 40,000 or so distinct CDR3 sequences, around 15% of them singletons. This clonotype was found many times. Its antigen remains unknown.

The material sequenced was PBMCs spiked with cells of the T cell clone KT2. The sequence derives from a human donor. This chain links TRBV6-4 with TRBJ1-1; a weak D match, TRBD1 (5 bases). CDR3 amino acids: CASSEGAGATEAFF. Written as DNA, the CDR3 is TGTGCCAGCAGTGAAGGAGCCGGGGCCACTGAAGCTTTCTTT.